This entry lists 23 T cell receptor beta chains sequenced from one sample in a study of cytomegalovirus exposure and HLA in healthy donors. 60 Vbeta and 13 Jbeta primers were used in PCR. The repertoire was sequenced with immunoSEQ multiplex PCR; TCRdb's copy has only in-frame clones and lacks some. The sample holds 150,000 to 200,000 clones; 60% to 80% are singletons and the top ten take approximately 4.4%. The sequenced sample consisted of PBMCs. These receptors were collected from a man aged 18 to 30 in good health and CMV-seropositive.

The rearrangement joins TRBV7-9 to TRBJ1-1; a possible D gene is TRBD1 (6 bases). CDR3 length: 17 residues. V lost 1 base to trimming and J lost 0 bases, with 15 bases between them. Germline CDR1 SEHNR, CDR2 FQNEAQ (reference sequence). For the CDR3, the DNA is TGTGCCAGCAGCTTAGTGCCAGGGACATCGATGAACACTGAAGCTTTCTTT. This gives the protein CASSLVPGTSMNTEAFF.

The chain joins TRBV28 to TRBJ2-4, with D possibly TRBD1 on 5 matching bases. The CDR3 spans 18 residues. From germline, CDR1 is MDHEN and CDR2 SYDVKM. Trimming removed 11 bases at V and 0 bases at J, with 26 bases between. This chain's CDR3 is CASTRTSRVFVAKNIQYF. In nucleotides, the CDR3 is TGTGCCTCCACCCGAACGTCCAGGGTATTCGTAGCCAAAAACATTCAGTACTTC.

This clone was seen a handful of times. The chain has TRBV5-1 and TRBJ2-2; 11 bases fit TRBD2. From germline, CDR1 is SGHRS and CDR2 YFSETQ. The CDR3 is made up of 19 amino acids. The V and J ends lost 0 bases and 6 bases, in that order; junction bases with no gene match: 13. CDR3 DNA sequence: TGCGCCAGCAGCTTGGTCGGGACTAGCGGAGTAGGCCCGGCCGGGGAGCTGTTTTTT. The encoded protein is CASSLVGTSGVGPAGELFF. Supplemented by reference TRBV5-1 and TRBJ2-2, the full variable domain reads KAGVTQTPRYLIKTRGQQVTLSCSPISGHRSVSWYQQTPGQGLQFLFEYFSETQRNKGNFPGRFSGRQFSNSRSEMNVSTLELGDSALYLCASSLVGTSGVGPAGELFFGEGSRLTVL.

This clone showed up just once. This chain connects TRBV4-2 to TRBJ2-1; 9 nucleotides match TRBD1. The germline V gene has CDR1 LGHNA and CDR2 YNFKEQ. The CDR3 totals 18 residues. V shed 0 bases, J shed 4 bases, and the junction held 10 bases outside the gene matches. For the CDR3, the DNA is TGTGCCAGCAGCCAAGATACGGGGGACAGGGCTCAGTACAATGAGCAGTTCTTC. Translating it yields CASSQDTGDRAQYNEQFF.

This clone was observed a handful of times. This rearrangement joins TRBV29-1 to TRBJ1-2; D perhaps matches TRBD1 (6 bases). The germline V and J ends were trimmed by 7 bases and 2 bases, with 20 bases remaining between them. Germline V lookup: CDR1 SQVTM, CDR2 ANQGSEA. CDR3 length equals 15 residues. The CDR3 sequence: CSARGGIPLNYGYTF. The CDR3 nucleotides are TGCAGCGCGAGGGGGGGGATCCCTTTAAACTATGGCTACACCTTC.

This chain connects TRBV6-5 to TRBJ1-3; the D gene is possibly TRBD1 (6 bases). This CDR3 is 15 amino acids long. The V gene lost 5 bases and the J gene lost 0 bases, with 11 bases spanning the gap. Germline-derived CDR1 and CDR2 are MNHEY and SVGAGI. CDR3 sequence reads: CASSRGQLSGNTIYF. Here the CDR3 DNA reads TGTGCCAGCAGTCGAGGACAGCTCTCTGGAAACACCATATATTTT.

The chain is built from TRBV6-1 and TRBJ2-2; D call uncertain. With 3 bases removed from V and 4 bases from J, the gap between germline ends came to 6 bases. This CDR3 is 13 amino acids long. Germline CDR1 is MNHNS and CDR2 is SASEGT. The CDR3 region is CASSEQVTGELFF. CDR3 sequence (DNA): TGTGCCAGCAGTGAGCAGGTCACCGGGGAGCTGTTTTTT.

The chain has TRBV7-3 and TRBJ2-3, with a tentative D call TRBD2 (7 bases). The V end lost 5 bases, the J end lost 3 bases, and 15 bases lay between the germline ends. The CDR3 has 15 amino acids. The germline V gene encodes CDR1 SGHTA and CDR2 FQGTGA. This CDR3 reads CASSGGGGGTDTQYF. CDR3 sequence (DNA): TGTGCCAGCAGCGGCGGGGGCGGGGGAACAGATACGCAGTATTTT. The full variable domain, completed using reference TRBV7-3 and TRBJ2-3, is GAGVSQTPSNKVTEKGKYVELRCDPISGHTALYWYRQSLGQGPEFLIYFQGTGAADDSGLPNDRFFAVRPEGSVSTLKIQRTERGDSAVYLCASSGGGGGTDTQYFGPGTRLTVL.

V usage is TRBV28 and J usage is TRBJ2-3; the D gene is possibly TRBD2 (6 bases). Trimming removed 3 bases at V and 8 bases at J, with 21 bases between. In germline, CDR1 is MDHEN, CDR2 SYDVKM. The CDR3 spans 16 residues. DNA for the CDR3: TGTGCCAGCAGTTTGTTTAGCGGAGTTGACCGGGGTACGCAGTATTTT. This gives the protein CASSLFSGVDRGTQYF.

There are a few counts of this clone. The chain links TRBV5-1 to TRBJ2-5, with D maybe TRBD2 (6 bases). Germline CDR1 and CDR2: SGHRS and YFSETQ. Trimming shortened V by 0 bases and J by 2 bases, and 20 bases separated the two germline ends. This CDR3 is 18 amino acids long. CDR3 in amino acids: CASSLGASIAELQETQYF. Here the CDR3 DNA reads TGCGCCAGCAGCTTGGGGGCTTCGATAGCGGAGCTACAAGAGACCCAGTACTTC.

The chain links TRBV5-1 to TRBJ2-3, with TRBD2 matching over 9 bases. Per germline, CDR1 SGHRS and CDR2 YFSETQ. This CDR3 region has 16 residues. The ends lost 4 bases at V and 0 bases at J; junction bases unmatched: 6. The CDR3 DNA sequence: TGCGCCAGCAGCAAGGAACTAGCGGGTAGCACAGATACGCAGTATTTT. Protein: CASSKELAGSTDTQYF.

The chain uses TRBV28 and TRBJ1-6, with TRBD1 as a possible D gene (5 bases). The CDR3 length is 15 residues. Trimming left V 5 bases short and J 6 bases short, with 14 bases between. Germline V gene sequence: CDR1 MDHEN, CDR2 SYDVKM. In DNA, the CDR3 is TGTGCCAGCAGTCCCGCCCTGGGGGGTAATTCACCCCTCCACTTT. It codes for CASSPALGGNSPLHF.

The gene calls are TRBV5-1 and TRBJ2-6; 8 bases map to TRBD1. CDR1 and CDR2 from the germline V gene are SGHRS and YFSETQ. Trimming took 3 bases from V and 0 from J; bases not matched to a gene: 11. The CDR3 has 19 residues. In nucleotides, the CDR3 is TGCGCCAGCAGCTCCCAGGGGGCGGAAAAACGCTCTGGGGCCAACGTCCTGACTTTC. Its translation is CASSSQGAEKRSGANVLTF.

The V and J genes are TRBV6-5 and TRBJ1-1; maybe TRBD1 (6 bases). Germline-derived CDR1 and CDR2 are MNHEY and SVGAGI. This CDR3 contains 13 residues. V was clipped by 5 bases and J by 1 base, with 8 bases between them. CDR3 protein: CASSGTRNTEAFF. CDR3 sequence (DNA): TGTGCCAGCAGTGGGACAAGGAACACTGAAGCTTTCTTT.

The chain combines TRBV7-3 with TRBJ2-5; 8 bases align to TRBD2. The CDR3 has 13 residues. J lost 10 bases, V lost 5 bases, and 9 bases had no gene match. Germline CDR1 and CDR2: SGHTA and FQGTGA. CDR3 DNA: TGTGCCAGCAGCCTTAGCGGGGCCTCCGGCCAGTACTTC. Encoded protein: CASSLSGASGQYF.

Only a few counts were recorded for this clone. V usage is TRBV27 and J usage is TRBJ2-2; D might be TRBD1 (6 bases). V lost 7 bases and J 7 bases, leaving 16 bases between the germline ends. CDR1 is MNHEY, CDR2 SMNVEV, per germline (reference sequence). The length of the CDR3 is 14 residues. DNA of the CDR3: TGTGCCAGCAATGTTTGGGGGCCCGGCGGGGAGCTGTTTTTT. Translated: CASNVWGPGGELFF.

In the case of this clone: A junction end diverges from the germline sequence, so it may reflect a read error. The genes are TRBV7-7 and TRBJ2-3; 12 bases line up with TRBD2. Germline assignment: CDR1 SSHAT and CDR2 FNYEAQ (reference sequence). The CDR3 length is 15 residues. The CDR3: CASSRTSGDTDTQYF. DNA of the CDR3: TGTGCTAGCAGCCGGACTAGCGGGGACACAGATACGCAGTATTTT.

This sequence joins TRBV25-1 and TRBJ1-2, with 7 bases identical to TRBD1. The CDR3 spans 13 residues. V lost 6 bases, J lost 2 bases, and 3 bases stayed unmatched. Per germline, CDR1 MGHDK and CDR2 SYGVNS. The CDR3 DNA reads as TGTGCCAGCAGCGAGACAGGGAACTATGGCTACACCTTC. This translates into CASSETGNYGYTF.

This clone was recorded a few times. This chain uses TRBV5-4 with TRBJ1-1; 10 bases match TRBD1. This CDR3 has 15 residues. CDR1 and CDR2 from the germline V gene are SGHNT and YYREEE (reference sequence). Trimming removed 4 bases from V and 6 bases from J; junction bases left unmatched: 9. This CDR3 is CASSLDRGRSSEAFF. The CDR3 nucleotides are TGTGCCAGCAGCCTTGACAGGGGGCGGTCGTCTGAAGCTTTCTTT.

The chain uses TRBV11-3 and TRBJ1-2; 9 bases are a match to TRBD1. The CDR3 spans 15 residues. Germline trimming cut 5 bases from V and 2 bases from J; bases unmatched to any gene: 6. Looked up from germline, CDR1 is SGHNT and CDR2 is YENEEA. CDR3 residues: CASSPLGTGNYGYTF. DNA of the CDR3: TGTGCCAGCAGCCCATTAGGGACAGGGAACTATGGCTACACCTTC.

The V call is TRBV10-3, the J call TRBJ2-1, with TRBD2 matching over 10 bases. The CDR3 is 16 amino acids. V dropped 4 bases and J dropped 2; count of bases not matched to a gene: 5. CDR1 is ENHRY and CDR2 is SYGVKD in the germline V gene. The CDR3 loop is CAISASGRATYNEQFF. For the CDR3, the DNA is TGTGCCATCAGTGCCAGCGGGAGGGCCACCTACAATGAGCAGTTCTTC.

With respect to this clone: The same CDR3 arises from other DNA sequences in this sample as well. The rearrangement uses TRBV18 and TRBJ1-1; D gene uncertain. CDR1 and CDR2 (germline): KGHSH, LQKENI. There are 11 residues in the CDR3. V gave up 6 bases and J gave up 5 bases, with 7 bases separating them. CDR3 sequence reads: CASSGETEAFF. The CDR3 DNA sequence: TGTGCCAGCTCCGGGGAGACTGAAGCTTTCTTT.

V usage is TRBV2 and J usage is TRBJ2-7; a possible D gene is TRBD1 (6 bases). Trimming pared 7 bases from V and 3 bases from J, leaving 19 bases between. Germline CDR1 is SNHLY and CDR2 is FYNNEI. This CDR3 spans 15 amino acids. CDR3 bases: TGTGCCAGCAAAAACCGGGACAACGTATTCTACGAGCAGTACGTC. Translation: CASKNRDNVFYEQYV.